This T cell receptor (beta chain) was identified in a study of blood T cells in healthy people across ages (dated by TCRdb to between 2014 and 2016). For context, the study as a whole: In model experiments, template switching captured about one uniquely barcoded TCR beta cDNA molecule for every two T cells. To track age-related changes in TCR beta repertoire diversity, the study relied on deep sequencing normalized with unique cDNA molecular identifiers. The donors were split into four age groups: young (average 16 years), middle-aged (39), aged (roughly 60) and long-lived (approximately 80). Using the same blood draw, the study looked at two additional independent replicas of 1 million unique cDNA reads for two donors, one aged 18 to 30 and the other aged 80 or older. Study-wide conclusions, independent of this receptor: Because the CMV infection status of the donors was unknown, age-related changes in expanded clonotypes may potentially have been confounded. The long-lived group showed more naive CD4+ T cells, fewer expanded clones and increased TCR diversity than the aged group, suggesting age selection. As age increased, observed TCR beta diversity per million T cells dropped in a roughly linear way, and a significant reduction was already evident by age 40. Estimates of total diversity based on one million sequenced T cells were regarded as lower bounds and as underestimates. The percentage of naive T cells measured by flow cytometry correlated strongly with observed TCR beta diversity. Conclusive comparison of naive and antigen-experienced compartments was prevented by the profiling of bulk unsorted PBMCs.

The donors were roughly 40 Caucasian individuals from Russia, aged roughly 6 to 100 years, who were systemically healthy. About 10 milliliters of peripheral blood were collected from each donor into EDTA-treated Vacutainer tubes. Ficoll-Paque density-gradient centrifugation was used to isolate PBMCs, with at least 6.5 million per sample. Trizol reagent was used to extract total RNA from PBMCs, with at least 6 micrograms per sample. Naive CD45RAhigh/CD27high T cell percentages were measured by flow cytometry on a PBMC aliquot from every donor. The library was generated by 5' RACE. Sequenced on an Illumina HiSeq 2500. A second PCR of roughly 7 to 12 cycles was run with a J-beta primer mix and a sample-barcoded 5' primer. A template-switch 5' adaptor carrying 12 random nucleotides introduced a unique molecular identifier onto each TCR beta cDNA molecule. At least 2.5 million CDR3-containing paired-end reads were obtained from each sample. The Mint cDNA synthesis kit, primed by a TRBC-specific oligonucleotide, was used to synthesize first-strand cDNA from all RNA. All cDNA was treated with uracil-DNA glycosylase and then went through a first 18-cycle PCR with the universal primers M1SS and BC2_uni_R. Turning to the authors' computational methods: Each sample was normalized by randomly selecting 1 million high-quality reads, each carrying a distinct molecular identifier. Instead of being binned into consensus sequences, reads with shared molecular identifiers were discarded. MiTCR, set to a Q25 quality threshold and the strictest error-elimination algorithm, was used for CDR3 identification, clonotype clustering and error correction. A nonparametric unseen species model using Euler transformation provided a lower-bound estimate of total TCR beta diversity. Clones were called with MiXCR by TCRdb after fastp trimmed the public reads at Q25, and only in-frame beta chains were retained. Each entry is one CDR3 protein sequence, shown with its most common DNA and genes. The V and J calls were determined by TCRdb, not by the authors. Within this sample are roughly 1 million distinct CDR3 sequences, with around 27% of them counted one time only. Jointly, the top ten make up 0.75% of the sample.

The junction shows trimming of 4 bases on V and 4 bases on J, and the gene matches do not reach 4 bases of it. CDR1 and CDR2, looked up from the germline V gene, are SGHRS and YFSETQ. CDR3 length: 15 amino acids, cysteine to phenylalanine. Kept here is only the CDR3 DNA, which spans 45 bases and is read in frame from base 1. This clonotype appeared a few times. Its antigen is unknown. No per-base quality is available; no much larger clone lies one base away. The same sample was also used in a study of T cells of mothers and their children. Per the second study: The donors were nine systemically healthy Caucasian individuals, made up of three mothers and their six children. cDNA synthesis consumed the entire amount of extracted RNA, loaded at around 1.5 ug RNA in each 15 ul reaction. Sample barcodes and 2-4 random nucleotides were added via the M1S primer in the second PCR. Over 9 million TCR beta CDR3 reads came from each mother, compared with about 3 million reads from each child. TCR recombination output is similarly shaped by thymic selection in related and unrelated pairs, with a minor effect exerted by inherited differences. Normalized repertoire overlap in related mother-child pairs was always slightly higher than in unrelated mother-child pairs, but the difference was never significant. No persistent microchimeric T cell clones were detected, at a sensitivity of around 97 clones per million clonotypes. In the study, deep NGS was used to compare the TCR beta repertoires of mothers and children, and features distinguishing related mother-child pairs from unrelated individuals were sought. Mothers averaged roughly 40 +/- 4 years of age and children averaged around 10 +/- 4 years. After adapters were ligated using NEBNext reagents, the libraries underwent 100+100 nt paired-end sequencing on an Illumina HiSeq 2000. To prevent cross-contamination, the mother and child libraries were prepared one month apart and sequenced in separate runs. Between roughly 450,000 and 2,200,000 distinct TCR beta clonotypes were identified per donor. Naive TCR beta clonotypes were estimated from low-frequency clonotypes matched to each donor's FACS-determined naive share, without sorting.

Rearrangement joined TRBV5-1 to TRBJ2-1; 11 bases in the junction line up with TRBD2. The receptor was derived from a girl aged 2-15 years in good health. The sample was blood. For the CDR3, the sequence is CASSPTSGIYNEQFF. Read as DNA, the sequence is TGCGCCAGCAGCCCGACTAGCGGGATTTACAATGAGCAGTTCTTC.